A selection of T cell receptor beta chains follows, all from one sample in a study of CD8+CD57+ T cells in acquired aplastic anemia. TCRdb ran MiXCR on the reads and lists one entry per CDR3 protein. Among about 190,000 distinct CDR3 sequences listed, 54% were seen once. The specimen sequenced was sorted CD4+, CD8+, or CD8+CD57+ T cells (not recorded which) from PBMCs. These TCRs come from a human donor in good health, serving as a control. Both conserved end residues are trimmed from each CDR3.

TRBV20-1 | SARDTMNTEAF
TRBV7-2 | ASSPVVSTDTQY
TRBV2 | ASRVGLPTDTQY
TRBV28 | ASSLGQGGGTEAF
TRBV11-2 | ASDHRTQETQY
TRBV5-1 | ASNYGSGEQF
TRBV5-6 | ASSYDRGTEAF
TRBV20-1 | SARDQGKEQY
TRBV6-4 | ASSEQGGPYEQY
TRBV5-5 | ASSLSGRANYGYT
TRBV6-1 | ASRRDRAGETQY
TRBV20-1 | SATSGEALTQY
TRBV15 | ATSVRLAWYAEQF
TRBV6-1 | ASSPRTGVAKNIQY
TRBV19 | ASMGTGGWTGELV
TRBV4-3 | ASSVTGVRREKLF
TRBV13 | ASTERIDSSPLH
TRBV4-3 | ASSRGGQYNEQF
TRBV12-5 | ASGLIPPGTGRGQY
TRBV4-1 | ASSQVGSGETQY
TRBV2 | ASSDGLNSYNEQF
TRBV7-9 | ASSLVAGVPNEQF
TRBV24-1 | ATSEQGHEQF
TRBV3-1 | ATAGGGYEQY
TRBV20-1 | SASLGNEAF
TRBV19 | ASMGPVSPLH
TRBV7-3 | ASSEYLVDTQY
TRBV5-4 | ASSRRGASNEKLF
TRBV19 | ASRGQGAAYEQY
TRBV20-1 | SARDWGGTEAF
TRBV12-3/TRBV12-4 | ASSLSSGINSYEQY
TRBV19 | ASSFGQTYEQY
TRBV2 | ASTPGQAETQY
TRBV20-1 | SASPDGRPNYGYT
TRBV3-1 | ASENRAYNSPLH
TRBV7-9 | ASSLRKNTEAF
TRBV30 | AWSASYEQY
TRBV20-1 | SANVLAGGTYEQY
TRBV5-1 | ASSMTSGRPGNEQF
TRBV10-3 | AISESRRSSSYNSPLH
TRBV28 | ASSPNYEQY